Listed below are T cell receptor beta chains from one sample, sequenced in a study of T cell repertoires in cytomegalovirus infection. From the reads, TCRdb called clonotypes with MiXCR, one entry per CDR3 protein. The sample holds some 270,000 distinct CDR3 sequences; 22% are singletons and the top ten take roughly 19%. No antigen has been assigned to these receptors. The sample here was cultured PBMCs, taken from culture after CMV antigen stimulation. These receptors were taken from a human donor in good health (CMV status not recorded). Some clones in this sample may be carry-over from other donors' samples. The CDR3 runs from the conserved cysteine through the conserved F or W. D genes are given only for firm matches. Not every row has a clone size; where given, it reads once, few, many or a size class.

J | size | V | D | CDR3 | DNA
TRBJ2-1 | few | TRBV18 | - | CASPAGNEQFF | TGTGCCAGCCCCGCAGGGAATGAGCAGTTCTTC
TRBJ2-2 | few | TRBV6-1 | - | CASSQRDQESGELFF | TGTGCCAGCAGTCAAAGGGATCAGGAAAGCGGGGAGCTGTTTTTT
TRBJ1-5 | few | TRBV28 | - | CASRTGGISNQPQHF | TGTGCCAGCAGGACCGGAGGGATCAGCAATCAGCCCCAGCATTTT
TRBJ2-1 | - | TRBV4-3 | - | CASSQDSRDEQFF | TGCGCCAGCAGCCAAGATAGTAGAGATGAGCAGTTCTTC
TRBJ2-7 | many | TRBV6-2/TRBV6-3 | TRBD2 | CASIYGAGVSYEQYF | TGTGCCAGCATCTACGGAGCGGGGGTCTCCTACGAGCAGTACTTC
TRBJ2-3 | - | TRBV12-3/TRBV12-4 | - | CASRTDQGTERDTQYF | TGTGCCAGCAGGACCGACCAGGGGACGGAGAGGGATACGCAGTATTTT
TRBJ2-3 | few | TRBV29-1 | TRBD2 | CSFGLGHSTDTQYF | TGCAGCTTCGGACTAGGCCACAGCACAGATACGCAGTATTTT
TRBJ2-1 | - | TRBV11-2 | - | CASSLLENNEQFF | TGTGCCAGCAGCTTGCTGGAGAACAATGAGCAGTTCTTC
TRBJ2-1 | - | TRBV20-1 | TRBD2 | CSARVKAGGPYNEQFF | TGCAGTGCTAGAGTTAAAGCGGGAGGGCCGTACAATGAGCAGTTCTTC
TRBJ1-1 | - | TRBV12-3/TRBV12-4 | - | CASSIQGGNTEAFF | TGTGCCAGCAGCATACAGGGAGGGAACACTGAAGCTTTCTTT
TRBJ2-7 | - | TRBV7-9 | - | CASSPRGRGSFYEQYF | TGTGCCAGCAGTCCCCGGGGGAGGGGGTCGTTCTACGAGCAGTACTTC
TRBJ1-6 | few | TRBV7-9 | - | CASSLAVAGGSPLHF | TGTGCCAGCAGCTTAGCGGTCGCGGGTGGTTCACCCCTCCACTTT
TRBJ2-3 | few | TRBV11-2 | TRBD2 | CASSFGATSGTDTQYF | TGTGCCAGCAGCTTTGGGGCGACTAGCGGCACAGATACGCAGTATTTT
TRBJ2-1 | once | TRBV2 | - | CASSNEQFF | TGTGCCAGCAGTAATGAGCAGTTCTTC
TRBJ1-2 | many | TRBV27 | - | CASSPRGYGYTF | TGTGCCAGCAGCCCCAGGGGATATGGCTACACCTTC
TRBJ2-2 | many | TRBV7-2 | - | CASSSPGSVTGELFF | TGTGCCAGCAGCTCACCGGGATCCGTAACCGGGGAGCTGTTTTTT
TRBJ2-1 | few | TRBV6-2/TRBV6-3 | TRBD2 | CASTNGTSEEHEQFF | TGTGCCAGCACTAATGGGACTAGCGAAGAGCATGAGCAGTTCTTC
TRBJ2-3 | few | TRBV6-1 | TRBD2 | CASSTGLGGGGDTQYF | TGTGCCAGCAGTACCGGACTAGGTGGGGGTGGGGATACGCAGTATTTT
TRBJ2-7 | once | TRBV28 | TRBD1 | CASSLFGTGRYEQYF | TGTGCCAGCAGTTTATTTGGGACAGGAAGATACGAGCAGTACTTC
TRBJ2-2 | few | TRBV7-6 | TRBD2 | CASSLRTSGAGELFF | TGTGCCAGCAGCCTTCGGACTAGCGGGGCCGGGGAGCTGTTTTTT
TRBJ2-7 | - | TRBV12-3/TRBV12-4 | TRBD1 | CASRRQGYEQYF | TGTGCCAGCAGGAGACAGGGCTACGAGCAGTACTTC
TRBJ1-4 | few | TRBV12-3/TRBV12-4 | - | CASSAPGTEKLFF | TGTGCCAGCAGTGCCCCAGGCACTGAAAAACTGTTTTTT